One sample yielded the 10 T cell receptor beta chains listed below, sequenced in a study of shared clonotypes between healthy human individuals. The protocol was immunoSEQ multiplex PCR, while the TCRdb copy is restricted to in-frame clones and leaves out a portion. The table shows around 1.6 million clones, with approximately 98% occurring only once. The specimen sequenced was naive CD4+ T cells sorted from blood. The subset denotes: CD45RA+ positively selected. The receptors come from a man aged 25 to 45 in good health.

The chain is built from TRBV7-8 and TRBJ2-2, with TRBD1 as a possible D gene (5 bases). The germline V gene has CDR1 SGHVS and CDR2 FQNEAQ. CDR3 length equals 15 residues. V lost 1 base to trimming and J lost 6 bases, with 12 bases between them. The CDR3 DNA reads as TGTGCCAGCAGCTTAGTTCCGGCAGGGTCCGGGGAGCTGTTTTTT. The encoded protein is CASSLVPAGSGELFF.

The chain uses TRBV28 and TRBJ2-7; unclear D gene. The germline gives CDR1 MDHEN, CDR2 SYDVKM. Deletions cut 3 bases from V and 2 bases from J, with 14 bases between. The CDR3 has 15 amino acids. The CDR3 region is CASSFFGRKTYEQYF. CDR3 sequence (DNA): TGTGCCAGCAGTTTTTTTGGTCGAAAAACCTACGAGCAGTACTTC. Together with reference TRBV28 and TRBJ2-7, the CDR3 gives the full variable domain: DVKVTQSSRYLVKRTGEKVFLECVQDMDHENMFWYRQDPGLGLRLIYFSYDVKMKEKGDIPEGYSVSREKKERFSLILESASTNQTSMYLCASSFFGRKTYEQYFGPGTRLTVT.

The CDR3 DNA sequence: TGTGCCAGCAGCCGGACAGTGAGCGAGCAGTACTTC. Translated, it gives CASSRTVSEQYF. This chain uses TRBV5-6 with TRBJ2-7; maybe TRBD1 (6 bases). The V gene's germline CDR1 is SGHDT and CDR2 YYEEEE. This CDR3 has 12 residues. V lost 4 bases and J 6 bases, leaving 11 bases between the germline ends. Filled out from reference TRBV5-6 and TRBJ2-7, the complete variable domain reads DAGVTQSPTHLIKTRGQQVTLRCSPKSGHDTVSWYQQALGQGPQFIFQYYEEEERQRGNFPDRFSGHQFPNYSSELNVNALLLGDSALYLCASSRTVSEQYFGPGTRLTVT.

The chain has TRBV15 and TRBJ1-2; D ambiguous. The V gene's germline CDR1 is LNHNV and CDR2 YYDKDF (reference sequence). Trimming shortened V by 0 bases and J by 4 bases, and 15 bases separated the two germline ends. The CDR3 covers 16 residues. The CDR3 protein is CATSRDRAAISYGYTF. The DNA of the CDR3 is TGTGCCACCAGCAGAGATCGTGCGGCGATAAGCTATGGCTACACCTTC.

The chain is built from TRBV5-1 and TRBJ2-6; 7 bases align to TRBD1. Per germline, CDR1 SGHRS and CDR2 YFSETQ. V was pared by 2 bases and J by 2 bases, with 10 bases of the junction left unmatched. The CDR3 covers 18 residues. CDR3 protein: CASSFWAPTGAGANVLTF. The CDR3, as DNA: TGCGCCAGCAGCTTCTGGGCCCCCACAGGGGCTGGGGCCAACGTCCTGACTTTC.

The CDR3, as DNA: TGTGCCAAGGGACCGAACACCGGGGAGCTGTTTTTT. It translates to CAKGPNTGELFF. The rearrangement uses TRBV7-2 and TRBJ2-2; the D gene could be TRBD1 or TRBD2 (5 bases each). V was cut by 10 bases and J by 0 bases, with 6 bases left in between. The germline CDR1 and CDR2 sequences are SGHTA and FQGNSA. The CDR3 loop spans 12 amino acids. The full variable domain, rest sourced from reference TRBV7-2 and TRBJ2-2, is GAGVSQSPSNKVTEKGKDVELRCDPISGHTALYWYRQSLGQGLEFLIYFQGNSAPDKSGLPSDRFSAERTGGSVSTLTIQRTQQEDSAVYLCAKGPNTGELFFGEGSRLTVL.

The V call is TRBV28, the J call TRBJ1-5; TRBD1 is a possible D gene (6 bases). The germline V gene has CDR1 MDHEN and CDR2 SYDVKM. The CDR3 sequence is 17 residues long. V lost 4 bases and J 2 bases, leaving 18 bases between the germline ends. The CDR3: CASSYYQGIGGNQPQHF. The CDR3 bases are TGTGCCAGCAGTTATTATCAGGGGATTGGGGGCAATCAGCCCCAGCATTTT.

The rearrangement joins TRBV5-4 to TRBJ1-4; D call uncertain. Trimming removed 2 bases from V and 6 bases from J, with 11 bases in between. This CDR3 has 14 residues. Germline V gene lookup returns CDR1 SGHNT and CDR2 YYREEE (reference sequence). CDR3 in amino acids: CASSFGGQDEKLFF. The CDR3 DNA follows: TGTGCCAGCAGCTTCGGAGGGCAGGATGAAAAACTGTTTTTT. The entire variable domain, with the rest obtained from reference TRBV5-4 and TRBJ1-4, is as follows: ETGVTQSPTHLIKTRGQQVTLRCSSQSGHNTVSWYQQALGQGPQFIFQYYREEENGRGNFPPRFSGLQFPNYSSELNVNALELDDSALYLCASSFGGQDEKLFFGSGTQLSVL.

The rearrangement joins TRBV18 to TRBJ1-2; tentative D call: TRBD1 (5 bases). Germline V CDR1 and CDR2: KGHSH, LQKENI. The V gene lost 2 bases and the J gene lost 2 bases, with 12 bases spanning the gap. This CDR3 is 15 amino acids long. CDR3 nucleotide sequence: TGTGCCAGCTCACCAAGGGGAGGGATAAACTATGGCTACACCTTC. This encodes CASSPRGGINYGYTF.

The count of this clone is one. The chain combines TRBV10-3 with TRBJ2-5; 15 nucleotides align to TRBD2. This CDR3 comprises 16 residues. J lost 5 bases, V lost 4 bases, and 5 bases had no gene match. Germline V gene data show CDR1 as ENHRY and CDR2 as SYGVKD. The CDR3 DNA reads TGTGCCATCAGTGGGGGACTAGCGGGAGGTTGGGAGACCCAGTACTTC. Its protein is CAISGGLAGGWETQYF.